The present entry profiles one T cell receptor (beta chain) with its context. Its antigen is not yet known. Base qualities are not recorded, but no much larger clone differs from it by a single base. TCRbeta CDR3 regions were amplified from genomic DNA using the immunoSEQ Assay, a bias-controlled multiplex PCR. Per the authors' processing: Within the assay, amplification of reference gene primers was used to estimate how many nucleated cells each sample contained. To quantify the absolute abundance of each unique TCRbeta CDR3 rearrangement, sequence reads were collapsed and filtered. For each sample, productive Simpson clonality was calculated as the square root of Simpson's diversity index across productive rearrangements. Imported from immuneACCESS, the table was reduced by TCRdb to in-frame sequences with V and J called. These copies leave out some clones; in studies compared against another copy, an unresolved V gene accounts for under half, and the cause of the remainder is not known. The D gene and trimming were derived from the DNA, and the V and J assignments and clone size from that table. This sample holds 200,000 to 250,000 clones; approximately 90% were observed only once. The ten biggest clones cover 0.8% to 1% of the sample.

The data were obtained in a study of blood T cell repertoires in COVID-19 (dated by TCRdb to the early 2020s). About the full investigation: Samples covering the acute and convalescent phases of COVID-19 were provided by collaborators in the United States, Italy and Spain. The prospective study material was composed of cDNA or gDNA derived from T cells, B-cell-depleted T cells, or PBMCs. Subjects who had been exposed to COVID-19, were actively infected with it, or had recovered from it provided the deeply sampled blood TCRbeta repertoires that made up the dataset. The repertoires were released in a freely available public database intended as a resource for research on the immune response to SARS-CoV-2. Samples came from the ongoing ImmuneRACE study (first 160 participants) plus 1,254 subjects from 6 global collaborators. The sample metadata nearly always contained a de-identified subject ID, COVID-19 status, age in years and sex. Where HLA class I and class II types were available, the types were taken from metadata supplied by the sample provider, not from assay-based typing.

The CDR3 spans 16 residues, from the cysteine through the phenylalanine. Solely the CDR3 DNA is kept, with 48 bases framed from the first base. Looking up the germline V gene (reference sequence) yields CDR1 LNHNV and CDR2 YYDKDF. V is trimmed back by 3 bases and J by 4 bases, and the junction contains 5 bases that no gene match accounts for. One collaborating source in Seattle enrolled patients while the patients were actively infected and followed the patients over time throughout the course of disease. Each collaborating institution followed its own protocols to collect whole blood in K2EDTA tubes. For TCRbeta analysis, collaborator samples were shipped as frozen whole blood, as isolated PBMCs, or as DNA extracted from either sample type. General findings and caveats noted by the study authors: Clinical and demographic metadata were provided uncurated, with the amount varying by source and participant.

The V and J segments used are TRBV15 and TRBJ2-1, with 11 bases matching TRBD2. The sequenced material came from peripheral blood. The source of this sequence is a man in his fifties or sixties with COVID-19, enrolled during active disease. The CDR3 reads CATSRALAGGYNEQFF. The sequenced DNA: TGTGCCACCAGCAGGGCCCTAGCGGGGGGTTACAATGAGCAGTTCTTC.